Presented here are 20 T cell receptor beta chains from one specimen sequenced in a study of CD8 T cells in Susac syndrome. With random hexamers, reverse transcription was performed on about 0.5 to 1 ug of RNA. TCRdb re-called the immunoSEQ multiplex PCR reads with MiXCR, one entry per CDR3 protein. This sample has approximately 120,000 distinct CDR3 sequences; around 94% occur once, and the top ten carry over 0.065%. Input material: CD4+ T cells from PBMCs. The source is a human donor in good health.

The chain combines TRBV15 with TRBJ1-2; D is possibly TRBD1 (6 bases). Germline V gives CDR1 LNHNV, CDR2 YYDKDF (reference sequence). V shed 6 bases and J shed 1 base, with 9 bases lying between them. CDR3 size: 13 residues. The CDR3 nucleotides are TGTGCCACCAGTCCGGACAGTAACTATGGCTACACCTTC. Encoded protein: CATSPDSNYGYTF.

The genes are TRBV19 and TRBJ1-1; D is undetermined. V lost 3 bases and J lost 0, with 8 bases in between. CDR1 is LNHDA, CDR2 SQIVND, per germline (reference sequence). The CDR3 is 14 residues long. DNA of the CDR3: TGTGCCAGTAGTATCTGGGAGGTGAACACTGAAGCTTTCTTT. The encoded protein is CASSIWEVNTEAFF.

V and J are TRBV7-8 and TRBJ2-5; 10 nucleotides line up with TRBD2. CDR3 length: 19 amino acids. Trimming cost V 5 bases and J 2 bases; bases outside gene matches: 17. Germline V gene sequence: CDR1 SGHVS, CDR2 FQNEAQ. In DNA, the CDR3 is TGTGCCAGCAGCCCGAAGTCCCTAGCGGGAGATTGGGCACAAGAGACCCAGTACTTC. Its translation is CASSPKSLAGDWAQETQYF.

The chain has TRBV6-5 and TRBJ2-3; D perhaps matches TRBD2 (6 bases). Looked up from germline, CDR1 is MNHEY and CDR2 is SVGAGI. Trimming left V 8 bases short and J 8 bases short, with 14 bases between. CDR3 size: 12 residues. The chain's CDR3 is CASGTFPGTQYF. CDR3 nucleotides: TGTGCCAGCGGGACTTTTCCGGGTACGCAGTATTTT.

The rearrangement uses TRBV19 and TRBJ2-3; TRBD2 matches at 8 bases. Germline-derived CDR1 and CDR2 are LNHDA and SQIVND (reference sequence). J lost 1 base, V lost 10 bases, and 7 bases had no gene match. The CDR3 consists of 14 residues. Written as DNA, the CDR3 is TGTGCCACAGGAGGAGCGGGAGGCACAGATACGCAGTATTTT. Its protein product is CATGGAGGTDTQYF.

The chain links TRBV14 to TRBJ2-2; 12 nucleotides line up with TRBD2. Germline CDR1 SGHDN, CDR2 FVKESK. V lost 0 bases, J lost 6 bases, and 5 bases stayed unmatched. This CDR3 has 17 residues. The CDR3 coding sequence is TGTGCCAGCAGCCAAGATGTGACTAGCGGGAGACCCGGGGAGCTGTTTTTT. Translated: CASSQDVTSGRPGELFF.

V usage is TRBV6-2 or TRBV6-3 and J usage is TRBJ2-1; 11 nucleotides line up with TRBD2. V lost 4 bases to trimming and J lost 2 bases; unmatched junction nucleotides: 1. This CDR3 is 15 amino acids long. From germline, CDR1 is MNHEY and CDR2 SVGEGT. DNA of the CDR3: TGTGCCAGCAGTTTAGCGGGAGGGGCCTACAATGAGCAGTTCTTC. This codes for CASSLAGGAYNEQFF.

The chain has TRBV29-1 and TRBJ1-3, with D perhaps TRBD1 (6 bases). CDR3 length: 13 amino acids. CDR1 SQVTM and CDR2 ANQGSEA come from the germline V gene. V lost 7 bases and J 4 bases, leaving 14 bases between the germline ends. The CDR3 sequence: CSANREAGNTIYF. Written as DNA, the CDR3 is TGCAGCGCAAACAGGGAAGCAGGAAACACCATATATTTT.

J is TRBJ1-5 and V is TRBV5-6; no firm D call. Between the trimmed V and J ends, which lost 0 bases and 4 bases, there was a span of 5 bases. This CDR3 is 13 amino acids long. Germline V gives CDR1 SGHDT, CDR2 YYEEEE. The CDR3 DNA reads TGTGCCAGCAGCTTGGGTCGGAATCAGCCCCAGCATTTT. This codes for CASSLGRNQPQHF.

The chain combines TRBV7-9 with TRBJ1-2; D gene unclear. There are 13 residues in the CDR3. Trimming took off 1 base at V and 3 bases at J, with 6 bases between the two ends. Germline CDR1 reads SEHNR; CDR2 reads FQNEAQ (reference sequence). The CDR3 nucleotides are TGTGCCAGCAGCTTAGTAGCAGACTATGGCTACACCTTC. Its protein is CASSLVADYGYTF. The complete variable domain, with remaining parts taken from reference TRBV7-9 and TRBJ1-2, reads DTGVSQNPRHKITKRGQNVTFRCDPISEHNRLYWYRQTLGQGPEFLTYFQNEAQLEKSRLLSDRFSAERPKGSFSTLEIQRTEQGDSAMYLCASSLVADYGYTFGSGTRLTVV.

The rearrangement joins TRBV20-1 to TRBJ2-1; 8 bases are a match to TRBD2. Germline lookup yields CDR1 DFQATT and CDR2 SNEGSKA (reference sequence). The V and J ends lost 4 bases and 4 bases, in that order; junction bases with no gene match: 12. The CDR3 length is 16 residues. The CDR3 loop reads CSATRPAGASYNEQFF. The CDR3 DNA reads TGCAGTGCTACCCGGCCAGCGGGAGCGTCGTACAATGAGCAGTTCTTC.

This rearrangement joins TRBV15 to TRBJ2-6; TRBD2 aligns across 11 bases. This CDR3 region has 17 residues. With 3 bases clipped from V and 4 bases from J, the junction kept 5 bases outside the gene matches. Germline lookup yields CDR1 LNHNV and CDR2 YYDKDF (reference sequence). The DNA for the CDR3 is TGTGCCACCAGCAGTCCTAGCGGGAGGTCCGGGGCCAACGTCCTGACTTTC. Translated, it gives CATSSPSGRSGANVLTF.

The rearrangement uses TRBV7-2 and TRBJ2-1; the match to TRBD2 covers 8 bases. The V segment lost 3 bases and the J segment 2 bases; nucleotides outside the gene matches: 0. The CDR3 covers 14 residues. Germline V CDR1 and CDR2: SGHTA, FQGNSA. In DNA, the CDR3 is TGTGCCAGCAGCTTTAGCGGGGCCTACAATGAGCAGTTCTTC. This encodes CASSFSGAYNEQFF.

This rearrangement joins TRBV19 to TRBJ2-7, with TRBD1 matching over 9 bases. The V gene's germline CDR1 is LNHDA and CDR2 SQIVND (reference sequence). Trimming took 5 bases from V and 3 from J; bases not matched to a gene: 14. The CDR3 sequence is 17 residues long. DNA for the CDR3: TGTGCCAGTAGTCCCTTACCTCCCGGGACAGGGAACTACGAGCAGTACTTC. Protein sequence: CASSPLPPGTGNYEQYF.

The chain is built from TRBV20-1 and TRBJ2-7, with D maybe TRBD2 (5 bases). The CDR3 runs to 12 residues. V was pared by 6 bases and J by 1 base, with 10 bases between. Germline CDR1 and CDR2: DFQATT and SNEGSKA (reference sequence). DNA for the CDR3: TGCAGTGCCCGACCGGGGTCCTACGAGCAGTACTTC. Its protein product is CSARPGSYEQYF.

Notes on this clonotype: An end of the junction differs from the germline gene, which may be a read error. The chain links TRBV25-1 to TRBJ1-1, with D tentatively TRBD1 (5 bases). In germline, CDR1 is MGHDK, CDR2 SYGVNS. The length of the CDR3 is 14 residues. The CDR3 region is CASSVRGRVTEAFF. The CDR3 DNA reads TGTGCCAGCAGTGTTCGGGGGAGAGTCACTGAAGCCTTCTTT.

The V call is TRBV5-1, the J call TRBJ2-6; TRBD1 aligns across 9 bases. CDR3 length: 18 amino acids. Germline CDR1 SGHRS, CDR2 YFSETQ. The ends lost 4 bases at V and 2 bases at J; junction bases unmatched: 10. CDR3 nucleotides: TGCGCCAGCAGCCGGCAACCGGGACAGGGTACTGGGGCCAACGTCCTGACTTTC. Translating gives CASSRQPGQGTGANVLTF.

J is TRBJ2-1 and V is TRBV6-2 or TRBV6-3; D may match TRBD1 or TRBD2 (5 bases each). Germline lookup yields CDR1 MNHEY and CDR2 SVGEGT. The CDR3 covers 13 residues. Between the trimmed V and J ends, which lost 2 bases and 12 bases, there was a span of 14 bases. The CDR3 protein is CASSYLGTATQFF. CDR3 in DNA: TGTGCCAGCAGTTACCTGGGGACCGCGACGCAGTTCTTC.

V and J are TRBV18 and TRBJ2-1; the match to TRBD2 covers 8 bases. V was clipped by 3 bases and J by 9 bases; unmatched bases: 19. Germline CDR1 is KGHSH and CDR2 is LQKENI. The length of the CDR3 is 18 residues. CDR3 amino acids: CASSPQAGARTFGGEQFF. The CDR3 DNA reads TGTGCCAGCTCACCCCAAGCGGGGGCGAGGACTTTTGGGGGTGAGCAGTTCTTC.

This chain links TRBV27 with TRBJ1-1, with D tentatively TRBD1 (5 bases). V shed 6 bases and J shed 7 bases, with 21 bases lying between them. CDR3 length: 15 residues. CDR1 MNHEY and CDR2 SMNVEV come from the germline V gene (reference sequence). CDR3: CASRDPGTPGGEAFF. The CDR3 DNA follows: TGTGCCAGCAGGGACCCGGGGACGCCGGGAGGTGAAGCTTTCTTT.